These T cell receptor beta chains were read from a single sample in a study of HIV-infected patients and healthy controls. TCRdb analysed the 5' RACE reads with MiXCR anew, one entry per CDR3 protein. Among thousands of distinct CDR3 sequences, approximately 8.2% were seen once, and the ten largest hold roughly 21%. The source material was blood, sampled before antiretroviral therapy. The source is an adult with HIV infection. CDR3s include the opening cysteine and the closing phenylalanine or tryptophan. The order of the fields is clone size, J gene, D gene, V gene, CDR3 protein, CDR3 DNA. A D gene is named only where the DNA matches it firmly. Clone size appears in some rows only: once, few, many, or a class for an expanded clone.

>many|TRBJ2-3|.|TRBV21-1
CASSDKREAVDTQYF
TGTGCCAGCAGTGATAAGCGGGAGGCCGTAGATACGCAGTATTTT
>medium-sized|TRBJ1-5|.|TRBV3-1
CASSQGTANSNQPQHF
TGTGCCAGCAGCCAAGGGACAGCGAATAGCAATCAGCCCCAGCATTTT
>.|TRBJ1-1|TRBD1|TRBV5-1
CASSRNRGNTEAFF
TGCGCCAGCAGCAGAAACAGGGGGAACACTGAAGCTTTCTTT
>medium-sized|TRBJ2-3|TRBD2|TRBV7-9
CASSPSGGTTDTQYF
TGTGCCAGCAGCCCCAGCGGGGGGACCACAGATACGCAGTATTTT
>many|TRBJ2-1|TRBD1|TRBV5-4
CASSSPGTGWSNEQFF
TGTGCCAGCAGCTCCCCCGGGACAGGTTGGAGCAATGAGCAGTTCTTC
>medium-sized|TRBJ2-7|TRBD2|TRBV6-5
CASSLTSGEQYF
TGTGCCAGCAGTCTCACTAGCGGCGAGCAGTACTTC
>few|TRBJ2-1|.|TRBV3-1
CASSRLTRDGNEQFF
TGTGCCAGCAGCCGCTTGACCCGGGACGGCAATGAGCAGTTCTTC
>many|TRBJ2-5|.|TRBV12-3/TRBV12-4
CASSLVTQETQYF
TGTGCCAGCAGTTTAGTCACCCAAGAGACCCAGTACTTC
>many|TRBJ2-3|.|TRBV3-1
CASSPYSGSLTDTQYF
TGTGCCAGCAGCCCATATAGCGGAAGTCTCACAGATACGCAGTATTTT
>many|TRBJ1-1|.|TRBV7-9
CAPKQEKNTEAFF
TGTGCACCGAAACAAGAGAAGAACACTGAAGCTTTCTTT
>medium-sized|TRBJ2-1|TRBD2|TRBV12-3/TRBV12-4
CASSLSGASYNEQFF
TGTGCCAGCAGTCTAAGCGGGGCCAGCTACAATGAGCAGTTCTTC
>many|TRBJ2-3|.|TRBV20-1
CSAPQLASTDTQYF
TGCAGTGCTCCGCAGTTAGCTAGCACAGATACGCAGTATTTT
>medium-sized|TRBJ1-1|TRBD1|TRBV20-1
CSATGQGRTEAFF
TGCAGTGCTACCGGACAGGGGAGGACTGAAGCTTTCTTT
>many|TRBJ2-5|.|TRBV5-1
CASGPRGRLSETQYF
TGCGCCAGCGGACCGAGAGGCCGCCTGTCCGAGACCCAGTACTTC
>medium-sized|TRBJ1-6|.|TRBV2
CARDGPSYNSPLHF
TGTGCCAGAGACGGTCCCTCCTATAATTCACCCCTCCACTTT
>many|TRBJ2-1|.|TRBV6-6
CASSYTQGVSEQFF
TGTGCCAGCAGTTACACTCAGGGCGTGAGTGAGCAGTTCTTC
>few|TRBJ2-3|.|TRBV5-4
CASSQEGGTDTQYF
TGTGCCAGCAGCCAAGAGGGGGGCACAGATACGCAGTATTTT
>few|TRBJ1-5|.|TRBV25-1
CASSELGADNQPQHF
TGTGCCAGCAGTGAACTGGGCGCCGACAATCAGCCCCAGCATTTT
>.|TRBJ2-4|.|TRBV19
CASSIGGLAKNIQYF
TGTGCCAGTAGTATAGGGGGACTAGCCAAAAACATTCAGTACTTC
>few|TRBJ2-1|TRBD2|TRBV6-2/TRBV6-3
CASRSSGGAIYNEQFF
TGTGCCAGCAGATCAAGCGGGGGGGCCATCTACAATGAGCAGTTCTTC
>.|TRBJ2-1|TRBD1|TRBV30
CAWSTGGNNEQFF
TGTGCCTGGAGTACAGGGGGAAACAATGAGCAGTTCTTC
>medium-sized|TRBJ2-2|.|TRBV24-1
CATSDPTSSLGGELFF
TGTGCCACCAGTGATCCGACCAGTAGCCTCGGCGGGGAGCTGTTTTTT
>many|TRBJ2-3|TRBD2|TRBV7-3
CASSMGLAGADTQYF
TGTGCCAGCAGCATGGGACTAGCGGGAGCAGATACGCAGTATTTT
>many|TRBJ1-5|.|TRBV19
CASSIVQASGQPQHF
TGTGCCAGTAGTATAGTACAGGCATCAGGTCAGCCCCAGCATTTT
>medium-sized|TRBJ2-5|.|TRBV7-6
CASSTPGFNQETQYF
TGTGCCAGCAGTACCCCAGGGTTTAATCAAGAGACCCAGTACTTC
>medium-sized|TRBJ2-1|.|TRBV7-6
CASSNPLGRLLDNEQFF
TGTGCCAGCAGCAACCCGTTAGGCAGGCTACTCGACAATGAGCAGTTCTTC
>medium-sized|TRBJ2-3|TRBD1|TRBV7-9
CASSDTTGARADTQYF
TGTGCCAGCAGCGATACAACAGGGGCTAGGGCAGATACGCAGTATTTT
>many|TRBJ2-2|TRBD2|TRBV6-5
CASSYSIGAGGGTGELFF
TGTGCCAGCAGTTACTCGATCGGTGCGGGAGGAGGCACCGGGGAGCTGTTTTTT